This is a list of T cell receptor beta chains from one sample in a study of tumor-infiltrating lymphocytes in primary liver carcinoma. TCRdb reprocessed the multiplex PCR reads with MiXCR, giving one entry per CDR3 protein. The sample includes around 210,000 distinct CDR3 sequences, roughly two thirds of them seen just once. The sequenced material came from peripheral blood. These receptors were taken from a woman aged 60-70 years with primary liver carcinoma and hepatitis B virus infection. Each CDR3 is given with its conserved first and last residue. D genes are given only for firm matches. Size is omitted from some rows. Given values are once, few, many or a class for expanded clones.

clone_size j_call d_call v_call cdr3_aa cdr3_nt
- TRBJ2-7 TRBD2 TRBV28 CASSLPGTSGTSYERYF TGTGCCAGCAGTTTACCCGGGACTAGCGGGACTTCCTACGAGCGGTACTTC
- TRBJ1-1 - TRBV11-1 CANSPREKGMNTEGFF TGTGCCAACAGCCCCAGGGAGAAGGGGATGAACACTGAAGGTTTCTTT
many TRBJ2-2 - TRBV5-4 CASSPGRGPVGGELFF TGTGCCAGCAGCCCCGGCAGGGGTCCAGTCGGCGGGGAGCTGTTTTTT
- TRBJ1-5 TRBD1 TRBV20-1 CSASRTGTETSPRHF TGCAGTGCTAGTCGAACCGGGACAGAGACTTCGCCCCGGCATTTT
- TRBJ2-6 - TRBV11-2 CASSPIGAAGTNVLTF TGTGCCAGCAGCCCTATAGGGGCGGCTGGGACCAACGTCCTGACTTTC
- TRBJ2-7 TRBD2 TRBV7-9 CTSSSKLGTSGSEQYF TGTACCAGCAGCTCAAAGTTGGGGACTAGCGGGAGCGAGCAGTACTTC
many TRBJ2-1 TRBD2 TRBV7-8 CASSLEASGRFEQFF TGTGCCAGCAGCTTAGAGGCTAGCGGGAGGTTTGAGCAGTTCTTC
- TRBJ1-1 - TRBV5-4 CASVPEQGWNTEAFF TGTGCCAGCGTGCCAGAACAGGGATGGAACACTGAAGCTTTCTTT
few TRBJ1-1 - TRBV6-6 CASRTTENTEAFF TGTGCCAGCAGGACGACAGAGAACACTGAAGCTTTCTTT
- TRBJ2-5 TRBD1 TRBV5-4 CASSLRTGFQETQYF TGTGCCAGCAGCCTCCGGACAGGATTCCAAGAGACCCAGTACTTC
many TRBJ2-2 - TRBV4-2 CASSQEPRINTGELFF TGTGCCAGCAGCCAAGAACCGCGGATCAACACCGGGGAGCTGTTTTTT
- TRBJ2-1 - TRBV7-9 CASSWENRGQFF TGTGCCAGCAGCTGGGAAAATAGAGGGCAGTTCTTC
many TRBJ2-1 - TRBV29-1 CSVRRGQGIILYNEQFF TGCAGCGTACGAAGGGGTCAGGGTATCATCCTCTACAATGAGCAGTTCTTC
- TRBJ2-1 TRBD1 TRBV5-1 CASSPEGQGYNEQFF TGCGCCAGCAGCCCCGAGGGACAGGGGTACAATGAGCAGTTCTTC
- TRBJ2-7 TRBD1 TRBV11-2 CASNFRDRTNYAQYF TGTGCCAGCAACTTCAGGGACAGGACGAACTACGCGCAGTACTTC
few TRBJ2-5 TRBD1 TRBV6-2/TRBV6-3 CASSYGHGQGIGETQYF TGTGCCAGCAGTTATGGTCACGGACAGGGCATAGGCGAGACCCAGTACTTC
- TRBJ1-2 - TRBV11-1 CASGFDITYGYTF TGTGCCAGCGGCTTCGACATAACCTATGGCTACACCTTC
- TRBJ1-5 - TRBV11-3 CVSSLERKQPQHF TGTGTCAGCAGCTTGGAGAGAAAGCAACCCCAGCATTTT
many TRBJ2-5 TRBD1 TRBV6-1 CASSRTGSSGGTQYF TGTGCCAGCAGCCGGACAGGGAGTTCGGGTGGGACCCAGTACTTC
- TRBJ2-5 TRBD1 TRBV28 CVSSLGQGVMETQYF TGTGTCAGCAGTTTAGGTCAGGGGGTCATGGAGACCCAGTACTTC
- TRBJ2-7 - TRBV2 CASSCTGSGVGEQYF TGTGCCAGCAGTTGTACAGGGTCGGGAGTCGGCGAGCAGTACTTC
few TRBJ2-7 - TRBV6-1 CALKIYPDPSYEQYF TGTGCCCTAAAGATATATCCAGATCCGTCCTACGAGCAGTACTTC
once TRBJ2-5 TRBD1 TRBV11-2 CTSSLGDRVQETQYF TGTACCAGCAGCTTGGGGGACAGGGTCCAAGAGACCCAGTACTTC
many TRBJ2-7 - TRBV30 CAWSVGLLGEQYF TGTGCCTGGAGTGTTGGACTGCTGGGCGAGCAGTACTTC
many TRBJ2-6 - TRBV5-6 CASSPKTGVSGANVLTF TGTGCCAGCAGCCCTAAGACAGGAGTCTCTGGGGCCAACGTCCTGACTTTC
- TRBJ2-1 - TRBV11-2 CASNLDLLYEQFF TGTGCTAGCAACTTAGATCTTTTGTATGAGCAGTTCTTC
many TRBJ1-2 - TRBV29-1 CSVDARDTSNYGYTF TGCAGCGTTGACGCCCGGGACACCTCTAACTATGGCTACACCTTC
many TRBJ1-4 - TRBV6-6 CASSAGGTTTNEKLFF TGTGCCAGCAGCGCCGGTGGGACAACAACTAATGAAAAACTGTTTTTT
- TRBJ1-2 - TRBV11-2 CASSYTRGGYIF TGTGCCAGCAGTTACACCCGGGGGGGCTACATCTTC
- TRBJ2-3 - TRBV14 CASSQGLTEDVTDTQYF TGTGCCAGCAGCCAAGGACTAACGGAGGATGTCACAGATACGCAGTATTTT
- TRBJ1-2 - TRBV6-6 CASGTGGYGYTF TGTGCCAGCGGGACCGGGGGCTATGGCTACACCTTC
once TRBJ2-1 TRBD1 TRBV5-6 CASSGNRDSSDNEQFF TGTGCCAGCAGCGGGAACCGGGACAGCTCGGACAATGAGCAGTTCTTC
many TRBJ2-1 - TRBV11-3 CASSLGVGSGNEQFF TGTGCCAGCAGCTTAGGGGTCGGGAGTGGGAATGAGCAGTTCTTC
- TRBJ2-1 TRBD2 TRBV10-3 CAISESGRTSGGDNEQLF TGTGCCATCAGTGAGTCGGGGCGAACTAGCGGCGGGGACAATGAGCAGTTATTC
- TRBJ2-7 TRBD1 TRBV11-2 CAGSKGQLSYDQYF TGTGCCGGCAGTAAGGGACAGCTCTCCTACGATCAGTACTTC
many TRBJ2-1 - TRBV5-1 CASSLALETKYNEQFF TGCGCCAGCAGCTTGGCCCTCGAGACAAAATACAATGAGCAGTTCTTC
many TRBJ2-7 - TRBV10-3 CAIITQTGSSYEQYF TGTGCCATCATCACCCAGACCGGGAGCTCCTACGAGCAGTACTTC
- TRBJ1-2 TRBD1 TRBV7-9 CTSSFSRGHYGYTF TGTACCAGCAGCTTTTCAAGGGGGCACTATGGCTACACCTTC
- TRBJ2-3 - TRBV10-3 CAIRGELPDTQYF TGTGCCATCAGGGGGGAGTTACCAGATACGCAGTATTTT
- TRBJ1-5 - TRBV11-2 CVSSLSGNQSQHF TGTGTCAGCAGCTTATCTGGCAATCAGTCCCAGCATTTT
few TRBJ2-7 - TRBV7-9 CASSPPAALTEQYF TGTGCCAGCAGCCCACCGGCAGCGCTCACCGAGCAGTACTTC
- TRBJ2-5 - TRBV11-2 CASSSQMGETQYF TGTGCCAGCAGCTCTCAGATGGGGGAGACCCAGTACTTC
- TRBJ2-4 TRBD2 TRBV5-8 CASSFQPISVAGGRVQYF TGTGCCAGCAGCTTTCAACCTATCTCCGTAGCGGGAGGGCGGGTTCAGTACTTC
- TRBJ2-1 - TRBV28 CASSTLRTADEQFF TGTGCCAGCAGTACCCTCCGGACGGCAGATGAGCAGTTCTTC
many TRBJ2-7 TRBD1 TRBV6-2/TRBV6-3 CASAPQGYEQYF TGTGCCAGCGCTCCACAGGGGTACGAGCAGTACTTC
- TRBJ2-7 TRBD1 TRBV29-1 CGVGQGYNEQYF TGCGGCGTTGGACAGGGATACAATGAGCAGTACTTC
medium-sized TRBJ2-1 TRBD2 TRBV11-2 CASSPTSGRRRGVEQFF TGTGCCAGCAGCCCGACTAGCGGGAGGCGTCGGGGTGTTGAGCAGTTCTTC
- TRBJ2-1 TRBD2 TRBV14 CVSSQDSASGLSYNEQFF TGTGTCAGCAGCCAAGATTCGGCTAGCGGACTCTCCTACAATGAGCAGTTCTTC
- TRBJ1-1 - TRBV28 CASSLGHIEAFF TGTGCCAGCAGTTTAGGTCACATTGAAGCTTTCTTT
- TRBJ2-1 - TRBV28 CASTPRPSNEQFF TGTGCCAGCACCCCACGGCCTAGCAATGAGCAGTTCTTC